Shown below are 9 T cell receptor beta chains from a single sample sequenced in a study of blood T cell repertoires in COVID-19. Assay used: immunoSEQ multiplex PCR; TCRdb lists only in-frame clones, some missing. This sample has 200,000 or so clones; 89% occur once, and the top ten carry about 6.3%. Sequenced sample: peripheral blood. The receptors come from a man aged 55-75 years who had recovered from COVID-19.

The chain carries TRBV7-8 and TRBJ2-3; tentatively, D is TRBD2 (6 bases). This CDR3 is built from 14 residues. Trimming removed 3 bases from V and 5 bases from J, with 12 bases in between. Germline assignment: CDR1 SGHVS and CDR2 FQNEAQ. The CDR3, as DNA: TGTGCCAGCAGCTTCGCGGGGCCCCAAGATACGCAGTATTTT. It translates to CASSFAGPQDTQYF.

The chain employs TRBV5-4 and TRBJ2-3; 14 bases are a match to TRBD2. The V segment lost 3 bases and the J segment 3 bases; nucleotides outside the gene matches: 12. Germline V gene lookup returns CDR1 SGHNT and CDR2 YYREEE (reference sequence). The CDR3 spans 19 residues. The CDR3 DNA is TGTGCCAGCAGCTCGCCGGGACTAGCGGGAGTGGGTGAAACAGATACGCAGTATTTT. Its protein product is CASSSPGLAGVGETDTQYF.

The chain uses TRBV7-3 and TRBJ2-2, with TRBD1 identical over 8 bases. The germline gives CDR1 SGHTA, CDR2 FQGTGA. Trimming removed 4 bases from V and 1 base from J; junction bases left unmatched: 11. The CDR3 totals 18 residues. In nucleotides, the CDR3 is TGTGCCAGCAGCTCGAGGCCCCACAGGGGGAAGAACACCGGGGAGCTGTTTTTT. Its translation: CASSSRPHRGKNTGELFF.

The chain couples TRBV19 to TRBJ1-5; the match to TRBD1 covers 7 bases. From germline, CDR1 is LNHDA and CDR2 SQIVND (reference sequence). This CDR3 has 15 residues. V shed 7 bases, J shed 4 bases, and the junction held 10 bases outside the gene matches. CDR3 sequence: CASTLGQQRNQPQHF. CDR3 bases: TGTGCCAGTACCCTGGGACAGCAGAGGAATCAGCCCCAGCATTTT.

CDR3 DNA: TGTGCCAGCAGCTTAAAAAGCGGAGACGAGCAGTACTTC. Translation gives CASSLKSGDEQYF. This sequence joins TRBV7-3 and TRBJ2-7; possibly TRBD2 for D (5 bases). The CDR3 has 13 residues. Germline V CDR1 and CDR2: SGHTA, FQGTGA. V was pared by 1 base and J by 5 bases, with 9 bases between. The variable domain in full, completed from reference TRBV7-3 and TRBJ2-7, reads GAGVSQTPSNKVTEKGKYVELRCDPISGHTALYWYRQSLGQGPEFLIYFQGTGAADDSGLPNDRFFAVRPEGSVSTLKIQRTERGDSAVYLCASSLKSGDEQYFGPGTRLTVT.

In this sample, this clone turned up a few times. The rearrangement uses TRBV30 and TRBJ1-1; TRBD1 matches 10 bases. CDR3 size: 13 residues. V gave up 4 bases and J gave up 5 bases; unmatched junction bases: 4. CDR1 and CDR2 from the germline V gene are GTSNPN and SVGIG (reference sequence). The CDR3 is CAWNEDRGTEAFF. The CDR3 DNA reads TGTGCCTGGAATGAGGACAGGGGGACTGAAGCTTTCTTT. The whole variable domain, remainder taken from reference TRBV30 and TRBJ1-1, is SQTIHQWPATLVQPVGSPLSLECTVEGTSNPNLYWYRQAAGRGLQLLFYSVGIGQISSEVPQNLSASRPQDRQFILSSKKLLLSDSGFYLCAWNEDRGTEAFFGQGTRLTVV.

This sequence joins TRBV7-2 and TRBJ2-7; TRBD1 is a possible D gene (6 bases). V was pared by 4 bases and J by 0 bases, with 10 bases between. Germline V gives CDR1 SGHTA, CDR2 FQGNSA. This CDR3 region has 14 residues. This CDR3 is CASSSQQGSYEQYF. The CDR3, as DNA: TGTGCCAGCAGCTCGCAACAGGGCTCCTACGAGCAGTACTTC.

This chain connects TRBV10-3 to TRBJ1-2; possible D gene TRBD1, 6 bases. The CDR3 has 16 residues. CDR1 is ENHRY, CDR2 SYGVKD, per germline. Trimming shortened V by 7 bases and J by 5 bases, and 23 bases separated the two germline ends. DNA for the CDR3: TGTGCCATCACCGACGGAACTGGGGGCGGAAGGTATGGCTACACCTTC. Residues: CAITDGTGGGRYGYTF.

The J gene is TRBJ1-2, the V gene TRBV15, with TRBD1 matching over 9 bases. The germline V gene encodes CDR1 LNHNV and CDR2 YYDKDF (reference sequence). The V segment lost 4 bases and the J segment 1 base; nucleotides outside the gene matches: 4. CDR3 size: 15 residues. CDR3 bases: TGTGCCACCAGCACTGGGACAGGGTATAACTATGGCTACACCTTC. This codes for CATSTGTGYNYGYTF. Using reference TRBV15 and TRBJ1-2 for the parts outside the CDR3, the full variable domain is DAMVIQNPRYQVTQFGKPVTLSCSQTLNHNVMYWYQQKSSQAPKLLFHYYDKDFNNEADTPDNFQSRRPNTSFCFLDIRSPGLGDTAMYLCATSTGTGYNYGYTFGSGTRLTVV.